Presented here are 24 T cell receptor beta chains from one specimen sequenced in a study of shared clonotypes between healthy human individuals (dated by TCRdb to the early 2020s). Library construction relied on the immunoSEQ multiplex PCR assay. Sourced from immuneACCESS, this table was stored by TCRdb with only in-frame sequences that have V and J called. A share of the clones is absent; for the studies checked, an unresolved V gene accounts for under half, and the remainder has no known explanation. For this sample the table gives roughly 2 million clones, of which roughly 94% were detected only once. Approximately 0.13% of the sample goes to the ten largest clones. The sample comprised naive CD4+ T cells sorted from blood. The sample's cell subset or site, from its label and the paper: CD45RA+ positively selected. The origin of the receptors is a man aged 18 to 30 in good health.

The V gene is TRBV7-2, the J gene TRBJ2-7; D is unclear. V lost 2 bases, J lost 9 bases, and 8 bases lay in between. The CDR3 has 11 amino acids. Germline values: CDR1 SGHTA, CDR2 FQGNSA. The CDR3 nucleotides read TGTGCCAGCAGCTTACACTCGGGGCAGTACTTC. This codes for CASSLHSGQYF.

The chain joins TRBV27 to TRBJ2-7; 9 bases are a match to TRBD2. J gave up 1 base and V 0 bases, and 4 bases lay outside the gene matches. Germline CDR1 MNHEY, CDR2 SMNVEV (reference sequence). CDR3 length equals 16 residues. The CDR3 sequence: CASSLSRLAGSYEQYF. The CDR3 DNA follows: TGTGCCAGCAGTTTATCCAGGCTAGCGGGATCCTACGAGCAGTACTTC.

Points on this clone: This sample also contains other DNA sequences that code for the same CDR3. The genes are TRBV7-9 and TRBJ2-1, with 7 bases lining up with TRBD2. The V gene's germline CDR1 is SEHNR and CDR2 FQNEAQ (reference sequence). V lost 0 bases to trimming and J lost 7 bases; unmatched junction nucleotides: 0. This CDR3 comprises 13 residues. The CDR3 sequence is CASSLAGGNEQFF. CDR3 coding DNA: TGTGCCAGCAGCTTAGCGGGGGGGAATGAGCAGTTCTTC.

With respect to this clone: This sample includes further DNA sequences coding for the same CDR3. This rearrangement joins TRBV7-2 to TRBJ2-5; possible D gene TRBD1, 6 bases. CDR1 is SGHTA, CDR2 FQGNSA, per germline. The CDR3 spans 14 residues. Trimming took off 0 bases at V and 2 bases at J, with 7 bases between the two ends. The CDR3 region is CASSLAGQQETQYF. The CDR3 DNA follows: TGTGCCAGCAGCTTAGCAGGACAGCAAGAGACCCAGTACTTC.

Note on this clone: Other DNA sequences in this sample translate to the same CDR3. The genes are TRBV20-1 and TRBJ2-7; D gene uncertain. CDR3 length equals 11 residues. The V gene lost 2 bases and the J gene lost 3 bases, with 5 bases spanning the gap. Germline V gene sequence: CDR1 DFQATT, CDR2 SNEGSKA (reference sequence). CDR3 DNA sequence: TGCAGTGCTAGATCAGGCTACGAGCAGTACTTC. Translated: CSARSGYEQYF.

The CDR3 DNA sequence: TGTGCCAGCAGCGTAGGAGGGGCCGGTCAGCCCCAGCATTTT. This codes for CASSVGGAGQPQHF. The V and J genes are TRBV9 and TRBJ1-5, with D tentatively TRBD1 (5 bases). Germline lookup yields CDR1 SGDLS and CDR2 YYNGEE. The CDR3 length is 14 residues. V shed 0 bases and J shed 6 bases, with 10 bases lying between them.

The CDR3 nucleotides are TGTGCCAGCAGCTTCAGTTCGATTCGAACGGAGACCCAGTACTTC. It is translated as CASSFSSIRTETQYF. The genes are TRBV13 and TRBJ2-5; no firm D call. Germline V lookup: CDR1 PRHDT, CDR2 FYEKMQ (reference sequence). The CDR3 totals 15 residues. Trimming removed 3 bases from V and 5 bases from J, with 16 bases in between.

The J gene is TRBJ1-5, the V gene TRBV29-1, with no clear D. Trimming took off 2 bases at V and 4 bases at J, with 9 bases between the two ends. There are 13 residues in the CDR3. The germline gives CDR1 SQVTM, CDR2 ANQGSEA. CDR3 DNA: TGCAGCGTTGAAATTAGTCCGAATCAGCCCCAGCATTTT. Translated, it gives CSVEISPNQPQHF. Combining the CDR3 with reference TRBV29-1 and TRBJ1-5 gives the whole variable domain SAVISQKPSRDICQRGTSLTIQCQVDSQVTMMFWYRQQPGQSLTLIATANQGSEATYESGFVIDKFPISRPNLTFSTLTVSNMSPEDSSIYLCSVEISPNQPQHFGDGTRLSIL.

The chain employs TRBV4-2 and TRBJ1-5, with unresolved D. This CDR3 comprises 15 residues. V lost 3 bases and J lost 0, with 9 bases in between. The V gene's germline CDR1 is LGHNA and CDR2 YNFKEQ. CDR3 protein: CASSHEVDSNQPQHF. The DNA for the CDR3 is TGTGCCAGCAGCCACGAGGTTGATAGCAATCAGCCCCAGCATTTT.

The rearrangement uses TRBV7-6 and TRBJ1-6, with D uncertain. Germline loops: CDR1 SGHVS, CDR2 FNYEAQ. The CDR3 sequence is 14 residues long. V lost 1 base, J lost 8 bases, and 9 bases lay in between. In DNA, the CDR3 is TGTGCCAGCAGCTTAGAGCACATTTATTCACCCCTCCACTTT. The encoded protein is CASSLEHIYSPLHF.

This rearrangement joins TRBV28 to TRBJ1-2, with D hard to call. Trimming cost V 6 bases and J 2 bases, with 13 bases left between them. CDR3 length: 14 residues. Germline-derived CDR1 and CDR2 are MDHEN and SYDVKM. The CDR3 DNA reads as TGTGCCAGCAGACCGAATGGGGAAAACTATGGCTACACCTTC. Amino acids: CASRPNGENYGYTF.

This chain links TRBV6-5 with TRBJ2-7; 12 bases agree with TRBD2. Germline-derived CDR1 and CDR2 are MNHEY and SVGAGI. This CDR3 is 13 amino acids long. V was pared by 6 bases and J by 7 bases, with 4 bases of the junction left unmatched. In nucleotides, the CDR3 is TGTGCCAGCAGCGGACTAGCGGGACGAGAGCAGTACTTC. As protein: CASSGLAGREQYF.

The V call is TRBV7-2, the J call TRBJ1-6; 8 bases match TRBD1. The V gene's germline CDR1 is SGHTA and CDR2 FQGNSA. This CDR3 region has 15 residues. V shed 5 bases, J shed 10 bases, and the junction held 10 bases outside the gene matches. The CDR3 region is CASSKWTGYGSPLHF. The DNA for the CDR3 is TGTGCCAGCAGCAAATGGACAGGGTACGGCTCACCCCTCCACTTT.

This chain uses TRBV28 with TRBJ1-4; 7 bases map to TRBD1. J was trimmed by 1 base and V by 5 bases; bases with no gene match: 10. Germline V CDR1 and CDR2: MDHEN, SYDVKM. This CDR3 comprises 17 residues. The CDR3 protein is CASSKPGGAETNEKLFF. The CDR3 coding sequence is TGTGCCAGCAGTAAACCAGGGGGTGCGGAAACTAATGAAAAACTGTTTTTT.

The chain has TRBV5-8 and TRBJ1-2; 7 positions agree with TRBD1. The J segment lost 1 base and the V segment lost 4 bases, leaving 7 bases of the junction unmatched. The CDR3 spans 15 residues. Per germline, CDR1 SGHTS and CDR2 YDEGEE. CDR3 amino acids: CASSHRQGGNYGYTF. As DNA, the CDR3 is TGTGCCAGCAGCCACCGGCAGGGGGGTAACTATGGCTACACCTTC.

The chain joins TRBV18 to TRBJ1-2; D possibly corresponds to TRBD1 (5 bases). Germline lookup yields CDR1 KGHSH and CDR2 LQKENI. V was pared by 3 bases and J by 4 bases, with 15 bases between. CDR3 size: 15 residues. DNA of the CDR3: TGTGCCAGCTCACCCGGACAAGTTGAGTCCTATGGCTACACCTTC. Translating it yields CASSPGQVESYGYTF.

Remarks on this clone: In the same sample, other DNA sequences code for this CDR3. Written as DNA, the CDR3 is TGTGCCAGCAGCTTGGACAGGGGCCCCTACGAGCAGTACTTC. Translation gives CASSLDRGPYEQYF. The V and J genes are TRBV5-4 and TRBJ2-7; TRBD1 aligns across 7 bases. With 0 bases clipped from V and 2 bases from J, the junction kept 2 bases outside the gene matches. Germline lookup yields CDR1 SGHNT and CDR2 YYREEE (reference sequence). This CDR3 region has 14 residues.

CDR3: CASSQGTGVNYGYTF. CDR3 nucleotide sequence: TGCGCCAGCAGCCAAGGGACAGGGGTCAACTATGGCTACACCTTC. This sequence joins TRBV4-1 and TRBJ1-2, with 9 nucleotides matching TRBD1. The CDR3 length is 15 residues. The trim removed 1 base at V and 2 bases at J, leaving 2 bases unmatched. Germline CDR1 reads MGHRA; CDR2 reads YSYEKL.

V gene TRBV6-5 combines with J gene TRBJ1-6; D call uncertain. The CDR3 consists of 14 residues. The V gene's germline CDR1 is MNHEY and CDR2 SVGAGI. V was trimmed by 2 bases and J by 6 bases, leaving 8 bases between them. CDR3 region: CASSYTRSNSPLHF. The DNA for the CDR3 is TGTGCCAGCAGTTACACCAGGAGTAATTCACCCCTCCACTTT.

This chain connects TRBV28 to TRBJ1-1; 11 nucleotides match TRBD1. The junction had 3 bases not matched to a gene; V was cut back by 5 bases and J by 4 bases. Germline CDR1 is MDHEN and CDR2 is SYDVKM. The CDR3 has 14 amino acids. The CDR3 DNA reads TGTGCCAGCAGTGAAGGGACAGGGGGCACTGAAGCTTTCTTT. It encodes CASSEGTGGTEAFF.

V and J are TRBV18 and TRBJ1-1; no clear D. In germline, CDR1 is KGHSH, CDR2 LQKENI. V shed 3 bases and J shed 3 bases, with 8 bases lying between them. The CDR3 length is 13 residues. CDR3 protein: CASSPMKDTEAFF. Here the CDR3 DNA reads TGTGCCAGCTCACCGATGAAGGACACTGAAGCTTTCTTT.

The DNA of the CDR3 is TGCGCCAGCAGCTCACAGGGGCCCCTCCTGAACACTGAAGCTTTCTTT. Protein product: CASSSQGPLLNTEAFF. The chain uses TRBV5-1 and TRBJ1-1; TRBD1 aligns across 7 bases. The CDR3 has 16 amino acids. Germline V gene sequence: CDR1 SGHRS, CDR2 YFSETQ. V was pared by 3 bases and J by 0 bases, with 8 bases of the junction left unmatched.

To note about this clone: Other nucleotide sequences in the sample specify the same CDR3. The genes are TRBV5-6 and TRBJ1-1; 8 positions agree with TRBD1. Germline V CDR1 and CDR2: SGHDT, YYEEEE. The CDR3 totals 13 residues. V lost 5 bases to trimming and J lost 4 bases; unmatched junction nucleotides: 4. CDR3 loop: CASSRQGATEAFF. CDR3 in DNA: TGTGCCAGCAGTCGGCAGGGGGCCACTGAAGCTTTCTTT.

The chain carries TRBV7-9 and TRBJ2-3; D is perhaps TRBD2 (5 bases). CDR1 is SEHNR and CDR2 is FQNEAQ in the germline V gene (reference sequence). V was cut by 0 bases and J by 6 bases, with 10 bases left in between. The CDR3 extends over 14 amino acids. In DNA, the CDR3 is TGTGCCAGCAGCTTAGCGCGGGCTGGGGATACGCAGTATTTT. This codes for CASSLARAGDTQYF.